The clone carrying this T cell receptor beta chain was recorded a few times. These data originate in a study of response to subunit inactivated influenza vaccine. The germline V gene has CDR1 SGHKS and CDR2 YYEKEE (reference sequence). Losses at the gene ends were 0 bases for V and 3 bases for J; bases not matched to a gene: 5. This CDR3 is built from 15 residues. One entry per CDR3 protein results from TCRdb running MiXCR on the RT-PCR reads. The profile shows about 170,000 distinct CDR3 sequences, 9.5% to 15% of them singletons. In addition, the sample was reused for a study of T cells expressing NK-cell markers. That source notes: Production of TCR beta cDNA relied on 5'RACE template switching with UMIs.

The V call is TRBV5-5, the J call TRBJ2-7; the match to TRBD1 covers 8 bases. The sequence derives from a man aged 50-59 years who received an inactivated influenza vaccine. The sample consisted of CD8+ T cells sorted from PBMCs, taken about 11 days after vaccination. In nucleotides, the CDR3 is TGTGCCAGCAGCTTGGTCCGGACAGGGAACTACGAGCAGTACTTC. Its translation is CASSLVRTGNYEQYF.